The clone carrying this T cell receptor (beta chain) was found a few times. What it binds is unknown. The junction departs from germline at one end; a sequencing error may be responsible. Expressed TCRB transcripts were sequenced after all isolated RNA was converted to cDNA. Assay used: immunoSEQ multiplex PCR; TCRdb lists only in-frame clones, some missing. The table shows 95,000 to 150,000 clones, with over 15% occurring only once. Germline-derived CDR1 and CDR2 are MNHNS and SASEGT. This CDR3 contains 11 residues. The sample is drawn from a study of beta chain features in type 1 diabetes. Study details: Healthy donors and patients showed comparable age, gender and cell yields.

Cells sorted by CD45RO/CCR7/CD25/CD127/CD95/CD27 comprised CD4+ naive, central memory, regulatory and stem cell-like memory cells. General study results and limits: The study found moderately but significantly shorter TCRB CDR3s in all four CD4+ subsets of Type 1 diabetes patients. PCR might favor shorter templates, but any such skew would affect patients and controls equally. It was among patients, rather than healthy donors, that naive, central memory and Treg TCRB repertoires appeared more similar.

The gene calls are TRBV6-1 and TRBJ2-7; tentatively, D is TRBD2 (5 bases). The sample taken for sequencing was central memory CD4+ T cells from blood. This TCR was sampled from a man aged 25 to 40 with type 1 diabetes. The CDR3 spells CASREEGEQYF. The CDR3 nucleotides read TGTGCCAGCAGGGAAGAGGGCGAGCAGTACTTC.